These 14 T cell receptor beta chains were all obtained from the same sample, sequenced in a study of T-cell reconstitution after alpha-beta-depleted transplantation in children. TCRbeta library preparation incorporated unique molecular identifiers. TCRdb passed the PCR reads through MiXCR, listing each CDR3 protein once. The table lists more than 550,000 distinct CDR3 sequences, about 10% of them singletons, with 4% in the top ten. The sequencing here drew on PBMCs from the stem cell graft donor, taken from the stem cell graft. These receptors were collected from a human donor who donated a stem cell graft to a child with acute myeloid leukemia.

The chain joins TRBV14 to TRBJ2-1, with no clear D. Per germline, CDR1 SGHDN and CDR2 FVKESK. The CDR3 sequence is 15 residues long. V was clipped by 8 bases and J by 0 bases, with 14 bases between them. The CDR3, as DNA: TGTGCCAGCCACCCTACGGAGAGCTCCTACAATGAGCAGTTCTTC. Translation gives CASHPTESSYNEQFF. The whole variable domain, filled in from reference TRBV14 and TRBJ2-1, reads EAGVTQFPSHSVIEKGQTVTLRCDPISGHDNLYWYRRVMGKEIKFLLHFVKESKQDESGMPNNRFLAERTGGTYSTLKVQPAELEDSGVYFCASHPTESSYNEQFFGPGTRLTVL.

The sample holds a few counts of this clonotype. V gene TRBV15 combines with J gene TRBJ1-5; a possible D gene is TRBD1 (5 bases). The CDR3 runs 12 residues. V gave up 8 bases and J gave up 9 bases, with 14 bases separating them. Germline CDR1 and CDR2: LNHNV and YYDKDF (reference sequence). For the CDR3, the DNA is TGTGCCACCGCAGGCCCAGGGTGGCCCCAGCATTTT. Translated: CATAGPGWPQHF. Based on the CDR3 plus reference TRBV15 and TRBJ1-5, the full variable domain is DAMVIQNPRYQVTQFGKPVTLSCSQTLNHNVMYWYQQKSSQAPKLLFHYYDKDFNNEADTPDNFQSRRPNTSFCFLDIRSPGLGDTAMYLCATAGPGWPQHFGDGTRLSIL.

V usage is TRBV5-1 and J usage is TRBJ2-5, with 10 bases identical to TRBD2. V was pared by 2 bases and J by 5 bases, with 9 bases of the junction left unmatched. Germline V CDR1 and CDR2: SGHRS, YFSETQ. The CDR3 length is 16 residues. The DNA of the CDR3 is TGCGCCAGCAGCTTCACCAGCGGGGGGGTCGGGGAGACCCAGTACTTC. The encoded protein is CASSFTSGGVGETQYF.

CDR3 in amino acids: CSARGLATFEQYF. The CDR3 nucleotides are TGCAGTGCTAGGGGACTAGCAACGTTCGAGCAGTACTTC. The chain couples TRBV20-1 to TRBJ2-7; 9 nucleotides align to TRBD2. The CDR3 length is 13 residues. The V segment lost 3 bases and the J segment 6 bases; nucleotides outside the gene matches: 6. Germline assignment: CDR1 DFQATT and CDR2 SNEGSKA (reference sequence).

Many counts were recorded for this clonotype. V gene TRBV10-3 combines with J gene TRBJ2-5; a possible D gene is TRBD1 (5 bases). Trimming took 5 bases from V and 2 from J, leaving 6 bases between them. CDR3 size: 12 residues. The germline V gene has CDR1 ENHRY and CDR2 SYGVKD. This chain's CDR3 is CAISRQQETQYF. The CDR3 DNA is TGTGCCATCAGTCGACAGCAAGAGACCCAGTACTTC.

This clonotype showed up many times. V is TRBV20-1 and J is TRBJ2-5, with D tentatively TRBD2 (6 bases). CDR1 is DFQATT, CDR2 SNEGSKA, per germline (reference sequence). Trimming took 2 bases from V and 0 from J, leaving 10 bases between them. There are 14 residues in the CDR3. The CDR3 sequence: CSARSLAYQETQYF. DNA for the CDR3: TGCAGTGCTAGATCCCTAGCGTACCAAGAGACCCAGTACTTC.

The chain employs TRBV12-3 or TRBV12-4 and TRBJ2-7; D remains ambiguous. V was cut by 7 bases and J by 0 bases, with 19 bases left in between. This CDR3 region has 16 residues. DNA of the CDR3: TGTGCCAGCATATCCTCCCTAGGCGACACCTCCTACGAGCAGTACTTC. This gives the protein CASISSLGDTSYEQYF.

This clonotype showed up many times. CDR3 protein: CASSQEIRAGANVLTF. CDR3 sequence (DNA): TGCGCCAGCAGCCAAGAGATTAGGGCTGGGGCCAACGTCCTGACTTTC. This chain uses TRBV4-3 with TRBJ2-6, with D unresolved. In germline, CDR1 is LGHNA, CDR2 YSLEER. There are 16 residues in the CDR3. Trimming removed 0 bases at V and 2 bases at J, with 8 bases between.

There are a few counts of this clonotype. The chain couples TRBV7-2 to TRBJ2-2, with TRBD2 matching over 9 bases. The CDR3 has 17 amino acids. Trimming took 10 bases from V and 4 from J; bases not matched to a gene: 16. Germline CDR1 and CDR2: SGHTA and FQGNSA. The CDR3 nucleotides read TGTGCCACCGGGAGCGGGAGGCCCCCCCCGGGCACCGGGGAGCTGTTTTTT. As protein: CATGSGRPPPGTGELFF.

Comment on this clonotype: A read error may explain this, as a much larger clone is one base away. This chain connects TRBV10-3 to TRBJ2-7, with 12 bases that match TRBD2. Germline CDR1 ENHRY, CDR2 SYGVKD. This CDR3 spans 14 amino acids. The CDR3 protein is CAALGLAGSYGQYF. The DNA of the CDR3 is TGTGCCGCCCTGGGACTAGCGGGCTCTTACGGGCAGTACTTC.

V gene TRBV14 combines with J gene TRBJ2-2; possible D gene TRBD2, 5 bases. CDR3 length equals 20 residues. Germline values: CDR1 SGHDN, CDR2 FVKESK. V was clipped by 3 bases and J by 1 base, with 24 bases between them. DNA for the CDR3: TGTGCCAGCAGCCAGGGGAAGGCGGGCGCCTTTACGGGGAACACCGGGGAGCTGTTTTTT. This sequence encodes CASSQGKAGAFTGNTGELFF.

The V and J genes are TRBV6-2 or TRBV6-3 and TRBJ2-2; D perhaps matches TRBD2 (6 bases). V lost 2 bases and J lost 1, with 20 bases in between. CDR3 length: 19 amino acids. CDR1 and CDR2 from the germline V gene are MNHEY and SVGEGT. This CDR3 is CASSYPPGIAGKNTGELFF. The DNA of the CDR3 is TGTGCCAGCAGTTACCCCCCTGGGATTGCGGGAAAGAACACCGGGGAGCTGTTTTTT.

The chain joins TRBV6-1 to TRBJ2-5, with 7 bases fitting TRBD1. The CDR3 sequence is 15 residues long. In germline, CDR1 is MNHNS, CDR2 SASEGT. The J segment lost 7 bases and the V segment lost 6 bases, leaving 14 bases of the junction unmatched. The CDR3 region is CASRPAQTGIGTQYF. For the CDR3, the DNA is TGTGCCAGCAGACCCGCTCAGACAGGGATTGGGACCCAGTACTTC.

In its sample, this clonotype was seen a few times. CDR3 nucleotides: TGCAGTGCTAGAGAGTTGACTTCTAGCGGGCGCCCCTACGAGCAGTACTTC. Translating gives CSARELTSSGRPYEQYF. The genes are TRBV20-1 and TRBJ2-7; the match to TRBD2 covers 8 bases. V gave up 0 bases and J gave up 2 bases; unmatched junction bases: 12. Germline V lookup: CDR1 DFQATT, CDR2 SNEGSKA (reference sequence). The CDR3 is 17 amino acids.